Below, 14 T cell receptor beta chains from the same sample are listed, as sequenced in a study of blood T cells in healthy people across ages. Next came a second PCR, run for about 6 to 12 cycles, which used a sample-barcoded 5' primer along with a J-beta primer mix. TCRdb called the 5' RACE reads again in MiXCR, with one record for every CDR3 protein. The sample has 1,100,000 or so distinct CDR3 sequences, 40% to 55% seen once. Sequencing was done on a sample of blood. These TCRs come from a woman in her sixties in good health.

The V and J genes are TRBV7-9 and TRBJ2-4; 13 bases line up with TRBD2. V shed 4 bases and J 13 bases; nucleotides not matched to a gene: 22. This CDR3 region has 19 residues. Per the germline V gene, CDR1 is SEHNR and CDR2 is FQNEAQ (reference sequence). CDR3 sequence reads: CASSWSGTSGKRSYNEQYF. CDR3 DNA: TGTGCCAGCAGCTGGTCCGGGACTAGCGGGAAGCGGTCCTACAATGAGCAGTACTTC.

The chain is built from TRBV7-3 and TRBJ1-1; the D gene is possibly TRBD1 (5 bases). V was pared by 4 bases and J by 3 bases, with 9 bases between. This CDR3 region has 13 residues. CDR1 and CDR2 (germline): SGHTA, FQGTGA. CDR3: CASSYDSDTEAFF. DNA for the CDR3: TGTGCCAGCAGCTACGACAGCGACACTGAAGCTTTCTTT.

The chain is built from TRBV5-4 and TRBJ2-5, with D uncertain. Trimming shortened V by 1 base and J by 11 bases, and 15 bases separated the two germline ends. The CDR3 extends over 13 amino acids. Germline CDR1 SGHNT, CDR2 YYREEE (reference sequence). CDR3 residues: CASSLSGVPEQYF. Here the CDR3 DNA reads TGTGCCAGCAGCTTGTCCGGCGTACCTGAGCAGTACTTC.

The rearrangement uses TRBV20-1 and TRBJ1-1, with 9 nucleotides matching TRBD1. The germline CDR1 and CDR2 sequences are DFQATT and SNEGSKA (reference sequence). The CDR3 totals 15 residues. V shed 3 bases and J 3 bases; nucleotides not matched to a gene: 8. The CDR3: CSARRDDRGDTEAFF. The CDR3 DNA is TGCAGTGCTAGGAGGGACGACAGGGGGGACACTGAAGCTTTCTTT.

The chain employs TRBV29-1 and TRBJ2-1; D is perhaps TRBD1 (6 bases). Trimming removed 8 bases from V and 0 bases from J, with 17 bases in between. The CDR3 is 15 amino acids. Germline V CDR1 and CDR2: SQVTM, ANQGSEA. Here the CDR3 reads CSLSGTPNSYNEQFF. The DNA for the CDR3 is TGCAGCTTATCCGGGACACCTAACTCCTACAATGAGCAGTTCTTC.

The chain links TRBV7-9 to TRBJ2-1; TRBD2 matches 7 bases. The trim removed 4 bases at V and 5 bases at J, leaving 8 bases unmatched. Germline loops: CDR1 SEHNR, CDR2 FQNEAQ (reference sequence). This CDR3 contains 15 residues. DNA for the CDR3: TGTGCCAGCAGCTCGAGCGGGAAAGGTGACAATGAGCAGTTCTTC. Encoded protein: CASSSSGKGDNEQFF.

This clonotype was recorded a few times. J is TRBJ2-1 and V is TRBV10-3; TRBD2 might be the D (5 bases). The V end was cut by 4 bases, the J end by 7 bases, with 5 bases between. The CDR3 is 11 residues long. Looked up from germline, CDR1 is ENHRY and CDR2 is SYGVKD. The CDR3 nucleotides are TGTGCCATCAGTGGACTAAATGAGCAGTTCTTC. Translation: CAISGLNEQFF.

The count of this clonotype is one. The chain combines TRBV11-1 with TRBJ2-4, with D possibly matching TRBD1 (5 bases). Trimming took 7 bases from V and 0 from J, leaving 13 bases between them. This CDR3 has 15 amino acids. Germline V gene sequence: CDR1 SGHAT, CDR2 FQDESV (reference sequence). CDR3 bases: TGTGCCAGCACCCAGGGCAGACAAGCCAAAAACATTCAGTACTTC. This encodes CASTQGRQAKNIQYF.

The chain employs TRBV15 and TRBJ2-7, with 13 nucleotides matching TRBD2. Germline V gives CDR1 LNHNV, CDR2 YYDKDF (reference sequence). CDR3 length: 15 amino acids. V lost 5 bases and J lost 3; bases outside the gene matches: 4. The CDR3 here is CATSPGLAGDYEQYF. CDR3 bases: TGTGCCACCAGCCCAGGACTAGCGGGGGACTACGAGCAGTACTTC.

This clonotype was found a few times. This chain connects TRBV29-1 to TRBJ1-2; D unclear. Germline lookup yields CDR1 SQVTM and CDR2 ANQGSEA. The V gene lost 5 bases and the J gene lost 4 bases, with 11 bases spanning the gap. The CDR3 totals 12 residues. DNA of the CDR3: TGCAGCGTTCTTCCCAAGGGCTATGGCTACACCTTC. This gives the protein CSVLPKGYGYTF. Supplemented by reference TRBV29-1 and TRBJ1-2, the full variable domain reads SAVISQKPSRDICQRGTSLTIQCQVDSQVTMMFWYRQQPGQSLTLIATANQGSEATYESGFVIDKFPISRPNLTFSTLTVSNMSPEDSSIYLCSVLPKGYGYTFGSGTRLTVV.

This clonotype was detected a few times. The chain is built from TRBV12-3 or TRBV12-4 and TRBJ2-5; perhaps TRBD1 as D (5 bases). Trimming took 7 bases from V and 5 from J, leaving 20 bases between them. The CDR3 runs 15 residues. The CDR3 reads CASTSVGGSGETQYF. CDR3 coding DNA: TGTGCCAGCACTTCAGTAGGCGGTTCAGGGGAGACCCAGTACTTC.

The V call is TRBV21-1, the J call TRBJ2-7. TRBV21-1 is a pseudogene locus. This CDR3 is built from 17 residues. CDR3 region: CASSKDLKIRAAYEQYF. The CDR3 DNA reads TGTGCCAGCAGCAAAGACCTAAAGATCCGGGCTGCCTACGAGCAGTACTTC.

The rearrangement joins TRBV7-9 to TRBJ2-1; D uncertain. Germline V gene sequence: CDR1 SEHNR, CDR2 FQNEAQ (reference sequence). CDR3 length: 13 amino acids. Trimming took off 5 bases at V and 9 bases at J, with 14 bases between the two ends. The chain's CDR3 is CASSPDPKPEQFF. CDR3 coding DNA: TGTGCCAGCAGCCCGGACCCCAAGCCTGAGCAGTTCTTC.

This clonotype was picked up a small number of times. The V call is TRBV7-8, the J call TRBJ2-5; TRBD1 matches 7 bases. Trimming cost V 5 bases and J 5 bases; bases outside gene matches: 11. The length of the CDR3 is 15 residues. Germline V gene sequence: CDR1 SGHVS, CDR2 FQNEAQ. This CDR3 reads CASSPSQGERETQYF. The CDR3 DNA reads as TGTGCCAGCAGCCCCTCGCAGGGGGAGCGGGAGACCCAGTACTTC.